This T cell receptor (beta chain) originates from a study of OX40 agonist ivuxolimab in advanced cancers. The table came from immunoSEQ multiplex PCR; TCRdb's copy has only in-frame clones and leaves some out. The table includes about 81,000 clones, more than 70% detected once. Notes on the study in general: The average count of expanded clones was higher among CD8+ T cells than among CD4+.

Worth noting for this clone: Its antigen is undetermined.

The CDR3 spans 14 residues. Germline CDR1 reads MNHNY; CDR2 reads SVGAGI (reference sequence). The ends lost 9 bases at V and 0 bases at J; junction bases unmatched: 4. The sample in question was CD4+ or CD8+ T cells sorted from blood, obtained in a trial of the OX40 agonist ivuxolimab. This clonotype was obtained from an adult with an advanced solid tumor such as melanoma, head and neck, liver or kidney cancer. This chain links TRBV6-6 with TRBJ2-2; 7 nucleotides agree with TRBD1. The CDR3 coding sequence is TGTGCCAGTACGGGACAGACGAACACCGGGGAGCTGTTTTTT. It codes for CASTGQTNTGELFF.